These 32 T cell receptor beta chains were sequenced from one sample in a study of T cells in Graves' hyperthyroidism and ophthalmopathy. Template material for amplifying TCR beta CDR3 regions consisted of RNA transcripts. First-round RT-PCR with HTBI primers amplified the TCR CDR3 region. TCRdb re-called the multiplex PCR reads through MiXCR, storing one row per CDR3 protein. Counted here are under 200,000 distinct CDR3 sequences, around 8.9% occurring once; the ten biggest clones make up 22%. Sample: blood. These receptors originate from a woman under 30 with Graves' hyperthyroidism that later progressed to Graves' ophthalmopathy.

This clonotype was detected ten times or more. This chain uses TRBV14 with TRBJ2-3; D ambiguous. V dropped 4 bases and J dropped 3 bases, with 14 bases sitting between them. Germline values: CDR1 SGHDN, CDR2 FVKESK. The CDR3 runs 15 residues. CDR3 protein: CASSPRSLGTDTQYF. The CDR3 DNA sequence: TGTGCCAGCAGCCCTCGGTCGTTGGGGACAGATACGCAGTATTTT.

This clonotype was recorded many times. The chain uses TRBV12-3 or TRBV12-4 and TRBJ2-1; perhaps TRBD1 as D (6 bases). The CDR3 runs to 17 residues. V dropped 5 bases and J dropped 6 bases, with 23 bases sitting between them. The CDR3 region has the DNA TGTGCCAGCAGTATATATACAGGGTTCCAGTTGGCCAATGAGCAGTTCTTC. Amino acid sequence: CASSIYTGFQLANEQFF.

Worth noting for this clonotype: A read error is likely, as this CDR3 ends without the conserved phenylalanine or tryptophan. The rearrangement uses TRBV12-3 or TRBV12-4 and TRBJ2-6; D not certain. V dropped 6 bases and J dropped 0 bases, with 12 bases sitting between them. The CDR3 is made up of 16 amino acids. CDR3 protein: CASRSKIHSGANVLTS. CDR3 nucleotide sequence: TGTGCCAGCAGAAGTAAGATACACTCTGGGGCCAACGTCCTGACTTCC.

There are many counts of this clonotype. CDR3 protein: CAWSVGGQGVYEQYF. DNA for the CDR3: TGTGCCTGGAGTGTGGGGGGACAGGGGGTCTACGAGCAGTACTTC. The chain is built from TRBV30 and TRBJ2-7, with 11 nucleotides matching TRBD1. CDR3 length: 15 residues. The V segment lost 0 bases and the J segment 3 bases; nucleotides outside the gene matches: 4. CDR1 GTSNPN and CDR2 SVGIG come from the germline V gene (reference sequence).

This clonotype was seen repeatedly, ten times or more. At one end the junction does not follow the germline gene, possibly because of a read error. The chain combines TRBV12-3 or TRBV12-4 with TRBJ1-1, with 7 positions matching TRBD1. This CDR3 is built from 14 residues. CDR3 sequence reads: CASSFRGTNTEAFF. CDR3 DNA sequence: TGTGCCAGCTCGTTCAGGGGGACAAACACTGAAGCCTTCTTT.

This clonotype was seen many times. J is TRBJ2-2 and V is TRBV6-1, with TRBD2 matching over 8 bases. The CDR3 runs to 17 residues. The J segment lost 4 bases and the V segment lost 0 bases, leaving 7 bases of the junction unmatched. CDR1 is MNHNS, CDR2 SASEGT, per germline. The CDR3 region has the DNA TGTGCCAGCAGTGAAGCCGGGGGGGTAGGAGGCACCGGGGAGCTGTTTTTT. Its protein is CASSEAGGVGGTGELFF.

In its sample, this clonotype was seen many times. CDR3 region: CASSFGSGHQPQHF. As DNA, the CDR3 is TGTGCCAGCAGCTTCGGGTCAGGACATCAGCCCCAGCATTTT. This rearrangement joins TRBV7-9 to TRBJ1-5; D is uncertain. The CDR3 covers 14 residues. Germline V gene data show CDR1 as SEHNR and CDR2 as FQNEAQ (reference sequence). With 3 bases removed from V and 5 bases from J, the gap between germline ends came to 11 bases.

This clonotype was found many times. The chain couples TRBV30 to TRBJ1-5; D remains unclear. With 0 bases removed from V and 7 bases from J, the gap between germline ends came to 10 bases. The germline CDR1 and CDR2 sequences are GTSNPN and SVGIG (reference sequence). The length of the CDR3 is 13 residues. CDR3 residues: CAWSVRVSQPQHF. CDR3 sequence (DNA): TGTGCCTGGAGTGTACGGGTATCCCAGCCCCAGCATTTT.

The chain employs TRBV9 and TRBJ2-3; 9 bases match TRBD1. CDR1 and CDR2 from the germline V gene are SGDLS and YYNGEE. V lost 2 bases to trimming and J lost 1 base; unmatched junction nucleotides: 2. This CDR3 has 15 amino acids. CDR3 sequence reads: CASSVRTGGTDTQYF. DNA for the CDR3: TGTGCCAGCAGCGTTAGGACAGGGGGCACAGATACGCAGTATTTT. Full variable domain (missing parts from reference TRBV9 and TRBJ2-3): DSGVTQTPKHLITATGQRVTLRCSPRSGDLSVYWYQQSLDQGLQFLIQYYNGEERAKGNILERFSAQQFPDLHSELNLSSLELGDSALYFCASSVRTGGTDTQYFGPGTRLTVL.

This clonotype was counted at least ten times. The V and J genes are TRBV7-8 and TRBJ2-4; D uncertain. The CDR3 length is 14 residues. Trimming shortened V by 1 base and J by 8 bases, and 12 bases separated the two germline ends. CDR1 and CDR2 (germline): SGHVS, FQNEAQ. This chain's CDR3 is CASSLDKALDIQYF. Here the CDR3 DNA reads TGTGCCAGCAGCTTAGATAAAGCGCTCGACATTCAGTACTTC.

This clonotype was observed many times. The rearrangement links TRBV7-6 to TRBJ1-1; D is undetermined. The CDR3 covers 17 residues. CDR1 SGHVS and CDR2 FNYEAQ come from the germline V gene. The V end was cut by 5 bases, the J end by 5 bases, with 24 bases between. The CDR3 sequence is CASSESPAFTMGTEAFF. CDR3 coding DNA: TGTGCCAGCAGCGAGTCCCCGGCTTTCACCATGGGAACTGAAGCTTTCTTT.

This clonotype was seen ten or more times. The chain uses TRBV11-1 and TRBJ2-7; D is perhaps TRBD2 (5 bases). Trimming took off 7 bases at V and 2 bases at J, with 21 bases between the two ends. CDR3 length: 16 amino acids. Germline CDR1 reads SGHAT; CDR2 reads FQDESV (reference sequence). The DNA for the CDR3 is TGTGCCAGCAAACTGGACGGACTCTACCCGACCTACGAGCAGTACTTC. Amino acid sequence: CASKLDGLYPTYEQYF.

In this sample, this clonotype turned up many times. CDR3 nucleotides: TGTGCCAGCAGTTTGCGCCTACGCACAGATACGCAGTATTTT. This gives the protein CASSLRLRTDTQYF. The V and J genes are TRBV28 and TRBJ2-3; no reliable D call. This CDR3 comprises 14 residues. Germline CDR1 MDHEN, CDR2 SYDVKM. With 3 bases removed from V and 1 base from J, the gap between germline ends came to 8 bases.

This clonotype turned up a few times. This chain joins TRBV20-1 and TRBJ2-3; 8 nucleotides align to TRBD1. Per germline, CDR1 DFQATT and CDR2 SNEGSKA (reference sequence). The CDR3 extends over 12 amino acids. V shed 5 bases and J 4 bases; nucleotides not matched to a gene: 2. CDR3 sequence reads: CSALTGADTQYF. The CDR3 DNA follows: TGCAGTGCTTTGACAGGGGCAGATACGCAGTATTTT.

This clonotype was counted ten times or more. The CDR3 nucleotides read TGTGCCAGCAGCTTAGACAGGGGCTCTGGGGCCAACGTCCTGACTTTC. Residues: CASSLDRGSGANVLTF. The rearrangement links TRBV7-9 to TRBJ2-6, with 7 bases aligning to TRBD1. CDR3 length: 16 amino acids. The V gene end was trimmed by 1 base and the J gene end by 0 bases; junction bases not matched to a gene: 0. The germline CDR1 and CDR2 sequences are SEHNR and FQNEAQ (reference sequence). The whole variable domain, remainder taken from reference TRBV7-9 and TRBJ2-6, is DTGVSQNPRHKITKRGQNVTFRCDPISEHNRLYWYRQTLGQGPEFLTYFQNEAQLEKSRLLSDRFSAERPKGSFSTLEIQRTEQGDSAMYLCASSLDRGSGANVLTFGAGSRLTVL.

This clonotype was picked up many times. J is TRBJ1-1 and V is TRBV9; 10 bases line up with TRBD1. The CDR3 loop spans 16 amino acids. Trimming took 2 bases from V and 1 from J; bases not matched to a gene: 5. Germline lookup yields CDR1 SGDLS and CDR2 YYNGEE. CDR3 nucleotide sequence: TGTGCCAGCAGCGTTGGGGACAGGGGATGGAACACTGAAGCTTTCTTT. It yields the protein CASSVGDRGWNTEAFF. Complete variable domain (other parts from reference TRBV9 and TRBJ1-1): DSGVTQTPKHLITATGQRVTLRCSPRSGDLSVYWYQQSLDQGLQFLIQYYNGEERAKGNILERFSAQQFPDLHSELNLSSLELGDSALYFCASSVGDRGWNTEAFFGQGTRLTVV.

This clonotype was seen repeatedly, ten times or more. In DNA, the CDR3 is TGTGCCAGCAGCTACTCCTTGGACGGGAGCTCCTATAATTCACCCCTCCACTTT. Protein sequence: CASSYSLDGSSYNSPLHF. The rearrangement links TRBV11-2 to TRBJ1-6; D unclear. This CDR3 region has 18 residues. The V gene lost 4 bases and the J gene lost 0 bases, with 16 bases spanning the gap. Germline values: CDR1 SGHAT, CDR2 FQNNGV.

This clonotype was recorded at least ten times. This rearrangement joins TRBV3-1 to TRBJ2-1; D unresolved. There are 13 residues in the CDR3. Trimming cost V 0 bases and J 6 bases, with 6 bases left between them. Germline V gives CDR1 LGHDT, CDR2 YNNKEL (reference sequence). In DNA, the CDR3 is TGTGCCAGCAGCCAAGATCACCGCAATGAGCAGTTCTTC. This encodes CASSQDHRNEQFF.

This clonotype was seen many times. This chain joins TRBV5-1 and TRBJ2-1, with 9 bases that match TRBD2. Losses at the gene ends were 5 bases for V and 7 bases for J; bases not matched to a gene: 13. The germline CDR1 and CDR2 sequences are SGHRS and YFSETQ. CDR3 length: 16 residues. The DNA for the CDR3 is TGCGCCAGCAGGCCCCTCCTTAGCGGGAGTAAGAATGAGCAGTTCTTC. Translating it yields CASRPLLSGSKNEQFF.

This clonotype was detected ten times or more. The genes are TRBV20-1 and TRBJ2-7, with D unclear. CDR1 DFQATT and CDR2 SNEGSKA come from the germline V gene (reference sequence). V gave up 2 bases and J gave up 1 base, with 6 bases separating them. The CDR3 has 12 amino acids. CDR3 sequence (DNA): TGCAGTGCTAGAAGGGCGTCCTACGAGCAGTACTTC. This gives the protein CSARRASYEQYF.

The chain carries TRBV6-5 and TRBJ1-5, with 7 bases that match TRBD1. The CDR3 loop spans 19 amino acids. V dropped 0 bases and J dropped 0; count of bases not matched to a gene: 11. The germline V gene has CDR1 MNHEY and CDR2 SVGAGI. The CDR3 DNA sequence: TGTGCCAGCAGTTACTCAAGGGGGCAGACCGGTTATAGCAATCAGCCCCAGCATTTT. The encoded protein is CASSYSRGQTGYSNQPQHF.

This chain uses TRBV4-2 with TRBJ2-5; D is perhaps TRBD2 (7 bases). CDR1 LGHNA and CDR2 YNFKEQ come from the germline V gene. The CDR3 contains 14 residues. The V gene lost 0 bases and the J gene lost 5 bases, with 10 bases spanning the gap. DNA of the CDR3: TGTGCCAGCAGCCAAGAGGGGGGGCAGGAGACCCAGTACTTC. Translated, it gives CASSQEGGQETQYF.

In this sample, this clonotype turned up many times. The chain carries TRBV11-2 and TRBJ1-2; D may be TRBD1 (6 bases). The CDR3 sequence is 13 residues long. Germline V CDR1 and CDR2: SGHAT, FQNNGV. Trimming removed 5 bases from V and 8 bases from J, with 15 bases in between. CDR3 protein: CASSQRDIEGYTF. The CDR3, as DNA: TGTGCCAGCAGCCAAAGGGACATCGAGGGCTACACCTTC.

This clonotype occurred a few times. A much bigger clone sits one base away, suggesting this may be a read error. The chain uses TRBV28 and TRBJ2-7; possibly TRBD2 for D (5 bases). This CDR3 has 14 residues. Per the germline V gene, CDR1 is MDHEN and CDR2 is SYDVKM. The CDR3, as DNA: TGTGCCAGCAGCTCGGCTGGGGAGATATACGGGCAGTACTTC. This encodes CASSSAGEIYGQYF.

The table lists this clonotype with many counts. The V call is TRBV3-1, the J call TRBJ2-2; TRBD2 might be the D (5 bases). V was trimmed by 0 bases and J by 6 bases, leaving 17 bases between them. Germline CDR1 reads LGHDT; CDR2 reads YNNKEL (reference sequence). The CDR3 runs 17 residues. CDR3 nucleotides: TGTGCCAGCAGCCAAGAGGAGGTGGTATTATCGGCCGGGGAGCTGTTTTTT. This codes for CASSQEEVVLSAGELFF.

This clonotype was observed at least ten times. V usage is TRBV5-1 and J usage is TRBJ2-2, with a weak D call TRBD2 (7 bases). The CDR3 runs to 14 residues. The V and J ends lost 3 bases and 5 bases respectively, with 11 bases between them. The V gene's germline CDR1 is SGHRS and CDR2 YFSETQ. Here the CDR3 reads CASSYGGQTGELFF. The CDR3 DNA reads as TGCGCCAGCAGCTACGGGGGGCAGACCGGGGAGCTGTTTTTT.

This clonotype was observed a handful of times. Germline is not matched at one junction end, which may reflect a read error. The gene calls are TRBV7-7 and TRBJ2-2, with a possible D match to TRBD2 (6 bases). Germline CDR1 is SSHAT and CDR2 is FNYEAQ (reference sequence). The CDR3 extends over 17 amino acids. CDR3 sequence reads: CASSSALVAENTGELFF. DNA of the CDR3: TGTGCTAGCAGCTCAGCGCTGGTAGCGGAGAACACCGGGGAGCTGTTTTTT.

This clonotype was detected ten times or more. The chain has TRBV19 and TRBJ1-5; no definite D call. The germline CDR1 and CDR2 sequences are LNHDA and SQIVND (reference sequence). CDR3 length equals 16 residues. V lost 2 bases to trimming and J lost 0 bases, with 11 bases between them. The CDR3 DNA sequence: TGTGCCAGTAGTATATACACAGCAAATAGCAATCAGCCCCAGCATTTT. This gives the protein CASSIYTANSNQPQHF.

The V gene is TRBV30, the J gene TRBJ2-1; 7 bases are a match to TRBD2. Germline trimming cut 5 bases from V and 0 bases from J; bases unmatched to any gene: 13. Germline V CDR1 and CDR2: GTSNPN, SVGIG (reference sequence). The CDR3 has 17 residues. The DNA for the CDR3 is TGTGCCTGGGAGGGTCGGGCTAGCGGATACTCCTACAATGAGCAGTTCTTC. Its protein is CAWEGRASGYSYNEQFF. Supplemented by reference TRBV30 and TRBJ2-1, the full variable domain reads SQTIHQWPATLVQPVGSPLSLECTVEGTSNPNLYWYRQAAGRGLQLLFYSVGIGQISSEVPQNLSASRPQDRQFILSSKKLLLSDSGFYLCAWEGRASGYSYNEQFFGPGTRLTVL.

The table lists this clonotype with many counts. The DNA of the CDR3 is TGTGCCAGCAGAACGCCCAGGGGAGACAATGAGCAGTTCTTC. Protein: CASRTPRGDNEQFF. The rearrangement links TRBV6-2 or TRBV6-3 to TRBJ2-1; the D gene is possibly TRBD1 (6 bases). V was trimmed by 6 bases and J by 5 bases, leaving 14 bases between them. Germline CDR1 reads MNHEY; CDR2 reads SVGEGT. This CDR3 region has 14 residues.

This clonotype showed up just a few times. The chain combines TRBV9 with TRBJ2-5; 9 positions match TRBD1. This CDR3 has 13 amino acids. The V gene end was trimmed by 1 base and the J gene end by 8 bases; junction bases not matched to a gene: 3. CDR1 and CDR2 (germline): SGDLS, YYNGEE. The CDR3 reads CASSVRQGDTQYF. In nucleotides, the CDR3 is TGTGCCAGCAGCGTAAGACAGGGGGATACCCAGTACTTC.

This clonotype was recorded at least ten times. V usage is TRBV6-5 and J usage is TRBJ2-1, with 8 bases matching TRBD2. J was trimmed by 5 bases and V by 0 bases; bases with no gene match: 3. CDR1 and CDR2 from the germline V gene are MNHEY and SVGAGI. The CDR3 covers 15 residues. The CDR3 region is CASSYSRLANNEQFF. In DNA form, the CDR3 reads TGTGCCAGCAGTTACTCGAGACTAGCGAACAATGAGCAGTTCTTC.